What follows describes a single T cell receptor (beta chain). Its antigen remains unidentified. PCR primers comprised 60 Vbeta and 13 Jbeta primers. Some clones are missing from TCRdb's copy, which holds only in-frame ones; the method was immunoSEQ multiplex PCR. This sample's table has roughly 65,000 clones. The record originates from a study of cytomegalovirus exposure and HLA in healthy donors. Study results and caveats: The study listed some 160 cytomegalovirus-associated TCR beta chains. Both high specificity and high sensitivity reportedly marked the classifier's diagnosis of cytomegalovirus status.

The CDR3 loop spans 13 amino acids. The V and J ends lost 4 bases and 6 bases respectively, with 9 bases between them. Germline-derived CDR1 and CDR2 are WNHNN and SYGVQD (reference sequence). Sequenced sample: PBMCs. The origin of this receptor is a boy aged 10-17 years in good health and CMV-seronegative. The J gene is TRBJ2-2, the V gene TRBV10-1; D perhaps matches TRBD1 (6 bases). The CDR3 loop reads CASSARGAGELFF. DNA for the CDR3: TGCGCCAGCAGTGCCAGGGGAGCCGGGGAGCTGTTTTTT.